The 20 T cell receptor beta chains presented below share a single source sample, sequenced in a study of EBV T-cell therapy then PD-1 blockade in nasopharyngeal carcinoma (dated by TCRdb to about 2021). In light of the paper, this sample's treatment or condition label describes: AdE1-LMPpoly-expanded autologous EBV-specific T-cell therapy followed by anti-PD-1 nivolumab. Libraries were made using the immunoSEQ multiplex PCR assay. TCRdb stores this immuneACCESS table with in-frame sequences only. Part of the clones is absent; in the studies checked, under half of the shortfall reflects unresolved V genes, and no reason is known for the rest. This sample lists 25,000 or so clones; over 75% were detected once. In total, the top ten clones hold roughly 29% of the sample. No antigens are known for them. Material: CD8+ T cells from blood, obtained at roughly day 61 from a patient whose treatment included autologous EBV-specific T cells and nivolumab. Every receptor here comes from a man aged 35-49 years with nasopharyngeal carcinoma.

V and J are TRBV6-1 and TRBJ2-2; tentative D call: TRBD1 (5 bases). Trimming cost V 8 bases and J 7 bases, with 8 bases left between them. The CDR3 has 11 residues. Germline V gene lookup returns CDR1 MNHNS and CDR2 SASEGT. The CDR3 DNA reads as TGTGCCAGCTGGGGCAGCGGGGAGCTGTTTTTT. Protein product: CASWGSGELFF.

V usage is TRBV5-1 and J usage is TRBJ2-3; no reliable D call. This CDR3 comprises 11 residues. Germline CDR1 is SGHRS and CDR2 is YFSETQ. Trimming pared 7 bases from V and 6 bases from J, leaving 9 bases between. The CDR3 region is CASPDPDTQYF. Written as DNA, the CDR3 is TGCGCCAGCCCGGACCCCGATACGCAGTATTTT.

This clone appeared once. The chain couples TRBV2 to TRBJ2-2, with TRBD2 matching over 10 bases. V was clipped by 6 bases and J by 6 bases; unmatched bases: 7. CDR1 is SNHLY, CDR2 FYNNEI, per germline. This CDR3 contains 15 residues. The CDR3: CASRASGGWAGELFF. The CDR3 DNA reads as TGTGCCAGCAGGGCTAGCGGGGGATGGGCCGGGGAGCTGTTTTTT.

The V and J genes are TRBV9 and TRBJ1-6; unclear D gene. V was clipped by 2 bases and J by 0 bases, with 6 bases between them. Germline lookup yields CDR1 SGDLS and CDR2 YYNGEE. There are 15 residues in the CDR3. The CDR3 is CASSVGSSYNSPLHF. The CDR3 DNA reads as TGTGCCAGCAGCGTGGGGAGCTCCTATAATTCACCCCTCCACTTT. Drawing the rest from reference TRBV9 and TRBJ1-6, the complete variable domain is DSGVTQTPKHLITATGQRVTLRCSPRSGDLSVYWYQQSLDQGLQFLIQYYNGEERAKGNILERFSAQQFPDLHSELNLSSLELGDSALYFCASSVGSSYNSPLHFGNGTRLTVT.

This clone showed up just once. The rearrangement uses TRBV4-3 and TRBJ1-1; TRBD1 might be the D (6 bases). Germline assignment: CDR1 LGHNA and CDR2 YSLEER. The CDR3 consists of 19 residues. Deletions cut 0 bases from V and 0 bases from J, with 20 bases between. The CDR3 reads CASSQDWGQTALLNTEAFF. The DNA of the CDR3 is TGCGCCAGCAGCCAAGATTGGGGGCAGACTGCCCTCTTGAACACTGAAGCTTTCTTT.

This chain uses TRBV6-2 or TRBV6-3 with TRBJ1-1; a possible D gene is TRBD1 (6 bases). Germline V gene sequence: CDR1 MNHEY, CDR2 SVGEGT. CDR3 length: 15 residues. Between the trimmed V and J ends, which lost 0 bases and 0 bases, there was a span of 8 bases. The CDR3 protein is CASSYSYRVNTEAFF. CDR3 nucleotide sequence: TGTGCCAGCAGTTACTCGTACAGGGTGAACACTGAAGCTTTCTTT.

The CDR3 nucleotides are TGTGCCACCAGTGATTTTCACGAGCAGTACTTC. Residues: CATSDFHEQYF. The rearrangement uses TRBV24-1 and TRBJ2-7, with D hard to call. Germline V gene sequence: CDR1 KGHDR, CDR2 SFDVKD. The CDR3 is 11 residues long. The V end was cut by 1 base, the J end by 5 bases, with 2 bases between.

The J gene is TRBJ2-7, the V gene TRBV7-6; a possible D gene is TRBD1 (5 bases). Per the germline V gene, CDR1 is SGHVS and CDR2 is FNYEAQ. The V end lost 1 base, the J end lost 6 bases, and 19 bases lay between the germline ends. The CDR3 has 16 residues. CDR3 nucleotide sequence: TGTGCCAGCAGCTTAGGGTCGGGCAGGGTATCCCTCGAGCAGTACTTC. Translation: CASSLGSGRVSLEQYF.

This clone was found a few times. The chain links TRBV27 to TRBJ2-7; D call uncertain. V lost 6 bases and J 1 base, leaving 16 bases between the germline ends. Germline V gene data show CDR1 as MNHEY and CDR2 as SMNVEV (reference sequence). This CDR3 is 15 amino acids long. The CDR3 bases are TGTGCCAGCAGGCGAATGTCAGAATTATCCTACGAGCAGTACTTC. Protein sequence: CASRRMSELSYEQYF.

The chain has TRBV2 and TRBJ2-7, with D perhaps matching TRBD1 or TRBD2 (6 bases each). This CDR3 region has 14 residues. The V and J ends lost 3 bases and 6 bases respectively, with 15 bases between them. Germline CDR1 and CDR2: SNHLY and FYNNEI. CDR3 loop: CASSDLGGAGEQYF. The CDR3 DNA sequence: TGTGCCAGCAGTGATTTGGGGGGCGCGGGCGAGCAGTACTTC.

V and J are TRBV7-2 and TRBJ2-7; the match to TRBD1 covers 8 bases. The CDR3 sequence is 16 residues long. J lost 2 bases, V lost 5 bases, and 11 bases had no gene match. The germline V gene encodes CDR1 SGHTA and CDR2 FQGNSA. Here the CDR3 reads CASSDRPGTGTYEQYF. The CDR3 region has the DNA TGTGCCAGCAGCGACCGTCCCGGGACAGGAACCTACGAGCAGTACTTC.

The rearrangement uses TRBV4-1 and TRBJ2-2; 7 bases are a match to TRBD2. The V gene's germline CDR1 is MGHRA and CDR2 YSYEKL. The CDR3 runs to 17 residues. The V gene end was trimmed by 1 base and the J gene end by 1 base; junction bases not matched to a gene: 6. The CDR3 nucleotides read TGCGCCAGCAGCCAAGTTCTGGGGGAGGGGAACACCGGGGAGCTGTTTTTT. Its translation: CASSQVLGEGNTGELFF.

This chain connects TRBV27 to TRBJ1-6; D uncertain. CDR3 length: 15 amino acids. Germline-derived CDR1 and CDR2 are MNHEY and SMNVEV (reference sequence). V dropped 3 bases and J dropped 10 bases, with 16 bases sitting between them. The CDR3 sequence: CASSFSEELGSPLHF. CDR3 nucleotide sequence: TGTGCCAGCAGTTTTTCCGAGGAATTGGGCTCACCCCTCCACTTT.

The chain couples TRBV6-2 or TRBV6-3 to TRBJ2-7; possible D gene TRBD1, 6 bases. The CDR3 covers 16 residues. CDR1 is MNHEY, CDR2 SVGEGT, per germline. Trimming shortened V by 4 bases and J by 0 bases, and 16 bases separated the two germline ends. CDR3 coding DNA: TGTGCCAGCAGTTTGGACAGACTCGATAGCTCCTACGAGCAGTACTTC. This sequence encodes CASSLDRLDSSYEQYF.

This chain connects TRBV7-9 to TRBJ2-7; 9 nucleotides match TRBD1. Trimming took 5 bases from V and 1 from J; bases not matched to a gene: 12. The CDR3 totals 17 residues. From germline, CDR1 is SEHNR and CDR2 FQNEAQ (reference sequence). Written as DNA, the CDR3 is TGTGCCAGCAGCCCCACCCGGGACAGGGCGGTATCCTACGAGCAGTACTTC. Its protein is CASSPTRDRAVSYEQYF.

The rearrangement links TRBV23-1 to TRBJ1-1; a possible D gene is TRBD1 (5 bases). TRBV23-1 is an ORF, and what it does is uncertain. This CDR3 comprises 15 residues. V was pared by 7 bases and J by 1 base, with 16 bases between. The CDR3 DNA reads TGCGCCAGCAACCAAGAGGCAGGGTGGAACACTGAAGCTTTCTTT. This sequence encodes CASNQEAGWNTEAFF.

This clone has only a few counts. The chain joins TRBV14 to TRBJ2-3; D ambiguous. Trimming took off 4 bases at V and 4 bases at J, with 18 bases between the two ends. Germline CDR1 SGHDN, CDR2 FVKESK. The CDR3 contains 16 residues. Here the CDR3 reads CASSRSSGPAADTQYF. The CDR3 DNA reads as TGTGCCAGCAGCCGATCATCGGGTCCCGCGGCAGATACGCAGTATTTT.

CDR3 nucleotides: TGTGCCACCAGCAGAGATTTGGGGATACCGTTTTTT. Translating it yields CATSRDLGIPFF. The rearrangement joins TRBV15 to TRBJ1-4; no reliable D call. V was shortened by 0 bases and J by 16 bases, with 12 bases between the two germline ends. The germline V gene has CDR1 LNHNV and CDR2 YYDKDF (reference sequence). This CDR3 region has 12 residues. Drawing the rest from reference TRBV15 and TRBJ1-4, the complete variable domain is DAMVIQNPRYQVTQFGKPVTLSCSQTLNHNVMYWYQQKSSQAPKLLFHYYDKDFNNEADTPDNFQSRRPNTSFCFLDIRSPGLGDTAMYLCATSRDLGIPFFGSGTQLSVL.

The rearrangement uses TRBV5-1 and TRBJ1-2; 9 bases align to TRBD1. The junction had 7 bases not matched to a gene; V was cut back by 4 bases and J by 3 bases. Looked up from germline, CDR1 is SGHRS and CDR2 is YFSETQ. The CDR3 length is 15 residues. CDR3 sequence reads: CASSGWTGADYGYTF. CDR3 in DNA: TGCGCCAGCAGCGGATGGACAGGGGCGGACTATGGCTACACCTTC.

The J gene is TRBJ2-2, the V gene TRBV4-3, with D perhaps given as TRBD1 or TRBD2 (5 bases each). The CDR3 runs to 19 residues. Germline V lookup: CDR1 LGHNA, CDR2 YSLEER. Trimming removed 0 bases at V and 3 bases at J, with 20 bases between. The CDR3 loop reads CASSQDTMTGLGDTGELFF. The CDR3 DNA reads TGCGCCAGCAGCCAAGATACAATGACGGGGCTGGGGGACACCGGGGAGCTGTTTTTT.